This TCR beta chain was sequenced during a study of T cells after posttransplantation cyclophosphamide. TCRdb's copy holds only in-frame clones and misses some; the assay was immunoSEQ multiplex PCR. The table shows tens of thousands of clones, with around 86% occurring only once. Germline V gene data show CDR1 as SGHRS and CDR2 as YFSETQ. The V segment lost 6 bases and the J segment 2 bases; nucleotides outside the gene matches: 9. The CDR3 has 15 amino acids. The sample consisted of PBMCs. The V gene is TRBV5-1, the J gene TRBJ2-3; TRBD2 matches at 7 bases. This TCR was recovered from a woman aged 55-69 years with a blood cancer, CMV-positive, and with a related stem cell donor. Here the CDR3 DNA reads TGCGCCAGCACAGGTTCGGGAGGTCCCACAGATACGCAGTATTTT. The encoded protein is CASTGSGGPTDTQYF.